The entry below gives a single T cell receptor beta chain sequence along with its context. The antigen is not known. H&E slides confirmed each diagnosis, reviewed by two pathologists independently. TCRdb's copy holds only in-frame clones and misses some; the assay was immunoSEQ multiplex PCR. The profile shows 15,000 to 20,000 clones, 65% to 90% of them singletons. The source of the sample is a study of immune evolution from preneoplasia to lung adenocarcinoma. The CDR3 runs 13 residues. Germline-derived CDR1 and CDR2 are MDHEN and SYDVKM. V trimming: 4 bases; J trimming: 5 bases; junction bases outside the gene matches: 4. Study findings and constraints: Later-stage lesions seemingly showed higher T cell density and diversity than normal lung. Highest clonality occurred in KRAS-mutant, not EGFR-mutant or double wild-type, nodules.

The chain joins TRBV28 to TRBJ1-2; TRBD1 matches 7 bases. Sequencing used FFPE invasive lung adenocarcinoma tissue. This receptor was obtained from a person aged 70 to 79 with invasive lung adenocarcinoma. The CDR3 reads CASSWGQRYGYTF. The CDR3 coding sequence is TGTGCCAGCAGTTGGGGACAGCGATATGGCTACACCTTC.